These T cell receptor beta chains were read from a single sample in a study of OX40 agonist ivuxolimab in advanced cancers. Produced via immunoSEQ multiplex PCR; TCRdb's table is partial and in-frame only. The sample lists fewer than 70,000 clones, 86% occurring once. The sample was CD4+ or CD8+ T cells sorted from blood, taken in a trial of the OX40 agonist ivuxolimab. The receptors derive from an adult with an advanced solid tumor such as melanoma, head and neck, liver or kidney cancer. CDR3s include the opening cysteine and the closing phenylalanine or tryptophan. The D gene is left open where the match is weak. A clone size is listed for some rows: how often the clone was seen (once, few, many), or a class if it is expanded.

clone size	V gene	D gene	J gene	CDR3 DNA	CDR3 protein
few	TRBV2	NA	TRBJ1-1	TGTGCCAGCAACCAGGACAGCGTGAACACTGAAGCTTTCTTT	CASNQDSVNTEAFF
NA	TRBV27	NA	TRBJ2-3	TGTGCCAGCAGTCACCGGGGGAGCGAGGGGACAGATACGCAGTATTTT	CASSHRGSEGTDTQYF
NA	TRBV7-9	TRBD1	TRBJ1-5	TGTGCCAGCAGCCGGGGGACAGCGGGCAATCAGCCCCAGCATTTT	CASSRGTAGNQPQHF
NA	TRBV15	TRBD1	TRBJ1-5	TGTGCCACCAGCAGAGCCGGGACAGGGGGCCATCAGCCCCAGCATTTT	CATSRAGTGGHQPQHF
once	TRBV29-1	NA	TRBJ2-2	TGCAGCGTCGAGACTCGACGGACAAACACCGGGGAGCTGTTTTTT	CSVETRRTNTGELFF
NA	TRBV10-2	NA	TRBJ1-4	TGCGCCAGCGCTGTAGTAAGGGGAGGCGAAAAACTGTTTTTT	CASAVVRGGEKLFF
few	TRBV14	NA	TRBJ2-5	TGTGCCAGCAGCCCCTTAGCGGTCCAAGAGACCCAGTACTTC	CASSPLAVQETQYF
NA	TRBV20-1	NA	TRBJ2-7	TGCAGTGCTTGGGATCGCGAGCAGTACTTC	CSAWDREQYF
NA	TRBV11-3	TRBD2	TRBJ2-1	TGTGCCAGCAGCAAGACTAGCGGGGGGGCTTGGGAGCAGTTCTTC	CASSKTSGGAWEQFF
NA	TRBV4-2	NA	TRBJ1-4	TGTGCCAGCAGCCTCCGTGACGGTGCAACTAATGAAAAACTGTTTTTT	CASSLRDGATNEKLFF
NA	TRBV5-4	NA	TRBJ2-2	TGTGCCAGCAGGACACGCACCGGGGAGCTGTTTTTT	CASRTRTGELFF
once	TRBV25-1	NA	TRBJ1-6	TGTGCCAGCAGTGGCGGCTCCTATAATTCACCCCTCCACTTT	CASSGGSYNSPLHF
few	TRBV27	NA	TRBJ1-2	TGTGCCAGCAGTCCCTCGGGGTGGGACTATGGCTACACCTTC	CASSPSGWDYGYTF
NA	TRBV10-3	TRBD2	TRBJ2-7	TGTGCCATCATGTCACGGGAGGGCTACGAGCAGTACTTC	CAIMSREGYEQYF
NA	TRBV6-1	NA	TRBJ2-7	TGTGCCAGCAGTATTCGGACTCCCTACGAGCAGTACTTC	CASSIRTPYEQYF
NA	TRBV6-1	TRBD2	TRBJ2-3	TGTGCCAGCAGTCCGGGACTAGCAGTACAATATACGCAGTATTTT	CASSPGLAVQYTQYF